The present T cell receptor beta chain was sequenced within a study of early T cells in non-severe SARS-CoV-2 infection. Using its own MiXCR run on the 5' RACE reads, TCRdb lists one record per CDR3 protein. The repertoire holds around 35,000 distinct CDR3 sequences, around 5.7% seen once, with 5.3% in the top ten. V gave up 3 bases and J gave up 6 bases; unmatched junction bases: 10. Per germline, CDR1 KGHDR and CDR2 SFDVKD. The CDR3 is 17 residues long. This receptor was taken from an adult who was a healthcare worker with PCR-confirmed SARS-CoV-2 infection or an uninfected control (not recorded which). The V call is TRBV24-1, the J call TRBJ2-1; 10 positions match TRBD1. Sequencing was done on a sample of whole blood. The CDR3 reads CATSDRDRGPLGNEQFF. CDR3 coding DNA: TGTGCCACCAGTGATCGGGACAGGGGCCCCTTAGGCAATGAGCAGTTCTTC.